This T cell receptor (beta chain) came from a study of TIL therapy for anti-PD-1-resistant metastatic lung cancer (dated by TCRdb to the early 2020s). At the level of the whole study: Among the enrolled patients, the median age was roughly 50 years (range roughly 35-80), and the median tumor PD-L1 proportion score was around 5.6%. A median non-synonymous tumor mutation burden of under 1.9 mutations per megabase was determined across the cohort by whole-exome sequencing. Tumor and peripheral blood T cell receptor beta sequencing was used to track clonotypes across tumor, expanded TIL product and serial blood samples. The cohort was predominantly lung adenocarcinoma, with a few EGFR-mutant and two ALK-rearranged tumors, and half of patients were current or former smokers.

The immunoSEQ v3 hsTCRB kit was used to amplify TCR beta CDR3 regions from genomic DNA through bias-controlled multiplex PCR. TCR libraries were sequenced on an Illumina NextSeq 500 to some 2 million read pairs for survey level or about 5-6.5 million for deep level. As for the authors' bioinformatics: V, D and J genes were assigned, non-productive sequences were removed, and clonality was reported by immunoSEQ Analyzer software. To compare repertoires between infused TIL and blood, productive Simpson clonality was used along with the Morisita overlap index of productive TRB rearrangements. TCRdb took over this immuneACCESS table, retaining in-frame rearrangements with V and J assigned. Such tables are incomplete; in checked studies, under half of the missing clones stem from an unresolved V gene, and the remainder is unexplained. For V, J and clone size, that table is used; D and trimming come from the DNA. This sample holds more than 20,000 clones; less than 65% were observed only once. The ten largest clones capture approximately 16% of the sample.

This clone showed up just a few times. What this receptor recognizes is not known. No base-level quality is on record; no much larger clone is a single base apart. The sample's time point label, decoded: pre-treatment sample, taken before nivolumab and TIL therapy. The baseline tumor samples, taken from the same resection that was used to grow TIL, were excised metastases, most often pleural nodules or supraclavicular lymph nodes. Before any PD-1/PD-L1 blockade was given, tumors were harvested, nivolumab was then administered, and patients who progressed went on to receive lymphodepletion, an infusion of expanded TIL, and IL-2. Between October 2017 and 2020, a dual-center phase I trial enrolled adults who had stage 4 NSCLC. Samples were obtained from a single-arm, open-label phase I trial in which tumor-infiltrating lymphocyte therapy with nivolumab was evaluated in advanced non-small cell lung cancer. Portions of each resected tumor were snap-frozen in liquid nitrogen and were stored at -80 degrees C. Tumor regions of interest were chosen on H&E sections by laser-capture macrodissection, pulverized into approximately 15 mg aliquots, and extracted with Qiagen Allprep kits.

On the study overall, not on this receptor specifically: The study protocol defined all tumor marker inferences as exploratory. High clonal turnover was observed in TIL culture, with many enriched product clones not detected in the baseline tumor, which suggested clonal contraction rather than faithful expansion. The cohort was highly selected, with more treatment-naive, never-smoker and oncogene-addicted patients than typical, limiting generalizability. Compared with baseline intratumoral T cells, expanded TIL cultures were more clonal and less diverse (median clonality approximately 6% vs 31%, p < 0.0001).

This material consisted of tumor tissue, taken at baseline. This TCR derives from a woman aged 30-85 years with non-small cell lung cancer.

The CDR3 reads as follows: CASRNDGYEQYF. The base sequence is TGCGCCAGCAGAAACGACGGCTACGAGCAGTACTTC. The chain couples TRBV5-1 to TRBJ2-7; the D gene is not confidently resolved. The CDR3, from cysteine to phenylalanine, totals 12 residues. Only the CDR3 region is kept as DNA, spanning 36 bases read in frame from base 1. From the germline V gene, CDR1 is SGHRS and CDR2 is YFSETQ. The trim is 5 bases for V and 3 bases for J, with a gap of 9 bases between the germline ends.